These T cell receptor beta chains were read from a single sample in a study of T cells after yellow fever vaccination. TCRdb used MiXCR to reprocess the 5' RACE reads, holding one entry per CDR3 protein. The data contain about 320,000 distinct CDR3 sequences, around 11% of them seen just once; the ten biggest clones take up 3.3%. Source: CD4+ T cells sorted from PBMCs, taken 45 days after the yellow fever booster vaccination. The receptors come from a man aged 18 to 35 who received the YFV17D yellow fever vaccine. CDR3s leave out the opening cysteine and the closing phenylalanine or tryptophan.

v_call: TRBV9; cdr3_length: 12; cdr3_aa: ASSVVGQGRPST
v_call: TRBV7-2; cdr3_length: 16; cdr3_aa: ASSRGLAGGSGTDTQY
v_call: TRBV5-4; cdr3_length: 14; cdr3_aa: ASSLGLGAGQETQY
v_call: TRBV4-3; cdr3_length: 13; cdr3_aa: ASSQAPGQGYGYT
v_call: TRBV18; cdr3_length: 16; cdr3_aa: ASSPRGLGTGSTDTQY
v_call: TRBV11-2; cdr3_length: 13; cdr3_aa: ASSLTGTGNTEAF
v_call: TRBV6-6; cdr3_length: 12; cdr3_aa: ASRTSGGAGELF
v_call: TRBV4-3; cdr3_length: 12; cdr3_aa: ASSQVTSTDTQY
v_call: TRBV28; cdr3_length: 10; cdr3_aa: ASSLRTSGQF
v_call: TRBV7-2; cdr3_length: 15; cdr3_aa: ASSERTSGGATDTQY
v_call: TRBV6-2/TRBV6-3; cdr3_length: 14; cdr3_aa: ASSYSFGTNPYEQY
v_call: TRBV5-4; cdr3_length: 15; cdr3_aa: ASSPRQVLASTDTQY
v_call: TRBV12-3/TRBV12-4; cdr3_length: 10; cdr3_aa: ASEDLQGTQY
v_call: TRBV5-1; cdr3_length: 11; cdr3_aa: ASSAGGTGQAF
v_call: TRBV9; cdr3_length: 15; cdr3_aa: ASSVDIGGHYDNEQF
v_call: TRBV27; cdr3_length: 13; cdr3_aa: ASSPPGQGTYEQY
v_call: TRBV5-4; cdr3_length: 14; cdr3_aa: ASKLGGSDKNYGYT
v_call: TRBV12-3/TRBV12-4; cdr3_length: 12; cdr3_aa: ASSLKGPRGKLF
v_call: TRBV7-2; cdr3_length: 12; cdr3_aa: ASSFGGARTGQY
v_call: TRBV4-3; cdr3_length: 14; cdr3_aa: ASSQDRTSGGGEQF
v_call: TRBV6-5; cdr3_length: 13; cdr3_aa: ASRPPGTFTDTQY
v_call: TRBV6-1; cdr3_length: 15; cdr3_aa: ASRPGGGGARTDTQY
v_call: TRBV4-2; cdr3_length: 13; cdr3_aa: ASSQLTGPNEKLF
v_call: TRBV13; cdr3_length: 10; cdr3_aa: ASSLGTGIQY
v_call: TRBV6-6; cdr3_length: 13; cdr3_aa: ASRPPGTGNTEAF
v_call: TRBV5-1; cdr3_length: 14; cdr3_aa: ASSLVRRSSYNEQF
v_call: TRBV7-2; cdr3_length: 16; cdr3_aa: ASSLAGTGWGSNQPQH
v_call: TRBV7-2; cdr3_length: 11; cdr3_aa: ASSLMGRETQY
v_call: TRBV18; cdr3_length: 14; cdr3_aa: ASSRAPQGFGEKLF
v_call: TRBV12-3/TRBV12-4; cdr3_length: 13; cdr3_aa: ASSPTGQGNQPQH
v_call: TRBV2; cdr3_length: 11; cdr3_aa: ASRVGNTGELF
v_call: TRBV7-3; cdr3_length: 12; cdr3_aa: ASSSQPANYGYT
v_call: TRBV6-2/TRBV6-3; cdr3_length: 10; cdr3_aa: ASRGALAEAF
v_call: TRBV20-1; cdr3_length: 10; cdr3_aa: SAREGGLSAF
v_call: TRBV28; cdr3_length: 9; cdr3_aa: ASSFKNEAF
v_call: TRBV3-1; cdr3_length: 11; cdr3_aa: ASSLRSGDEQF
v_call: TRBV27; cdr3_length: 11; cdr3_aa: ASSLIRGTEAF
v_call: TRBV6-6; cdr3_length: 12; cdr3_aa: ASSHEGGAETQY
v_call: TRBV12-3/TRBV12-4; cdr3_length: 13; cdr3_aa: ASSQGTGDNSPLH
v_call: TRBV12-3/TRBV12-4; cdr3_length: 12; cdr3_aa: ASTVGLTNTEAF
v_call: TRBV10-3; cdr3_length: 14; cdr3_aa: AISEASGGITDTQY